This paragraph covers one TCR beta chain sequence. The antigen remains undetermined. This entry belongs to a study of lymphopenia after photon versus proton radiotherapy. Per the germline V gene, CDR1 is GTSNPN and CDR2 is SVGIG (reference sequence). Trimming removed 2 bases from V and 6 bases from J, with 8 bases in between. The CDR3 has 11 amino acids. Sequencing used immunoSEQ multiplex PCR; TCRdb keeps in-frame clones, though not all of them. The sample shows roughly 29,000 clones, 87% of them seen only once. General observations from the study: Photon-treated patients lost naive T cells and TCR diversity; proton-treated stayed stable.

Material: peripheral blood, obtained from a patient treated with proton-based radiotherapy. This clonotype originated in an older woman with cholangiocarcinoma. Some clones in this sample may be carry-over from other donors' samples. This sequence joins TRBV30 and TRBJ2-7, with D possibly being TRBD1 (5 bases). CDR3 region: CAWSWGVEQYF. The CDR3 DNA sequence: TGTGCCTGGAGTTGGGGCGTCGAGCAGTACTTC.